These 27 T cell receptor beta chains share one sample of origin, sequenced in a study of T cells in Graves' hyperthyroidism and ophthalmopathy (dated by TCRdb to between 2018 and 2021). The protocol used for the library was multiplex PCR. Sequencing was carried out with an Illumina HiSeq 2000. The TCR beta CDR3 regions were amplified from the RNA transcripts. The TCR CDR3 was subjected to a first round of RT-PCR using the HTBI primer set and the Qiagen OneStep RT-PCR kit. Through fastp at Q25 and MiXCR, TCRdb rebuilt clones from the public reads, retaining in-frame beta chains. CDR3 protein sequences are deduplicated, and each keeps its most common genes and DNA. This sample holds hundreds of thousands of distinct CDR3 sequences; more than 20% were observed only once. In total, the top ten clones hold about 70% of the sample. Sequencing was done on a sample of blood. Receptors were obtained from a man between 45 and 60 years old with Graves' hyperthyroidism.

Worth noting for this clonotype: A much bigger clone sits one base away, suggesting this may be a read error. The rearrangement uses TRBV28 and TRBJ2-2, with no clear D. The ends were cut back, 7 bases at V and 0 bases at J, with 3 bases in the middle. Germline V lookup: CDR1 MDHEN, CDR2 SYDVKM. This CDR3 region has 12 residues. CDR3 bases: TGTGCCAGCATCGCGAACACCGGGGAGCTGTTTTTT. Amino acids: CASIANTGELFF.

A few counts support this clonotype. The chain employs TRBV2 and TRBJ2-5; maybe TRBD2 (7 bases). The CDR3 length is 16 residues. Per the germline V gene, CDR1 is SNHLY and CDR2 is FYNNEI. The V end lost 7 bases, the J end lost 4 bases, and 22 bases lay between the germline ends. The CDR3 nucleotides are TGTGCCAGCAATTCTGTTGGGGGGGCGCAGGGAGAGACCCAGTACTTC. This sequence encodes CASNSVGGAQGETQYF.

Points on this clonotype: A single base separates this from a much larger clone, so it may be a read error. The CDR3 protein is CANSPTILSTDTQYF. CDR3 sequence (DNA): TGTGCCAACAGCCCCACTATACTTAGCACAGATACGCAGTATTTT. The chain employs TRBV27 and TRBJ2-3, with no clear D. V lost 10 bases, J lost 0 bases, and 17 bases lay in between. CDR1 is MNHEY and CDR2 is SMNVEV in the germline V gene (reference sequence). This CDR3 has 15 amino acids.

This clonotype was detected only once. V and J are TRBV5-1 and TRBJ1-1; no reliable D call. The CDR3 has 13 amino acids. Per the germline V gene, CDR1 is SGHRS and CDR2 is YFSETQ. V was shortened by 1 base and J by 7 bases, with 11 bases between the two germline ends. The CDR3 DNA reads as TGCGCCAGCAGCTTGCTTGAGAGAGGTGAAGCTTTCTTT. It translates to CASSLLERGEAFF. Complete variable domain (other parts from reference TRBV5-1 and TRBJ1-1): KAGVTQTPRYLIKTRGQQVTLSCSPISGHRSVSWYQQTPGQGLQFLFEYFSETQRNKGNFPGRFSGRQFSNSRSEMNVSTLELGDSALYLCASSLLERGEAFFGQGTRLTVV.

The rearrangement uses TRBV20-1 and TRBJ1-1, with D unclear. Trimming stripped 0 bases from V and 1 base from J, with 9 bases between. Per germline, CDR1 DFQATT and CDR2 SNEGSKA (reference sequence). The CDR3 is 14 residues long. Written as DNA, the CDR3 is TGCAGTGCTAGAGATCGACACGGGAACACTGAAGCTTTCTTT. Translating gives CSARDRHGNTEAFF.

About this clonotype itself: One base away lies a much larger clone, so this may be a sequencing read error. The V gene is TRBV5-6, the J gene TRBJ2-1; D is uncertain. The CDR3 has 14 residues. Germline-derived CDR1 and CDR2 are SGHDT and YYEEEE. The CDR3 region has the DNA TGTGCCAGCAGCCCCGTGGGCCTCCCCAATGGGCAGTTCTTC. Translation gives CASSPVGLPNGQFF.

This clonotype has at least ten counts. In DNA form, the CDR3 reads TGTGCCAGCAGCTCGATAGCCAGGATCCACGAGCAGTACTTC. Encoded protein: CASSSIARIHEQYF. This chain links TRBV7-9 with TRBJ2-7; D not resolved. V lost 4 bases to trimming and J lost 5 bases, with 15 bases between them. This CDR3 is built from 14 residues. Germline CDR1 is SEHNR and CDR2 is FQNEAQ (reference sequence).

The chain links TRBV5-1 to TRBJ2-1, with D possibly being TRBD1 or TRBD2 (5 bases each). The CDR3 is 14 amino acids. V was pared by 0 bases and J by 6 bases, with 10 bases between. From germline, CDR1 is SGHRS and CDR2 YFSETQ. CDR3 sequence reads: CASSLAPGANEQFF. The CDR3 DNA reads TGCGCCAGCAGCTTGGCACCCGGGGCCAATGAGCAGTTCTTC.

The chain employs TRBV5-1 and TRBJ2-4; 9 bases are a match to TRBD1. V lost 4 bases and J lost 3; bases outside the gene matches: 5. The CDR3 length is 15 residues. Germline V gene lookup returns CDR1 SGHRS and CDR2 YFSETQ. CDR3 DNA sequence: TGCGCCAGCAGCCAACAGGGGGCGGACAAAAACATTCAGTACTTC. Encoded protein: CASSQQGADKNIQYF.

This clonotype has only a few counts. The CDR3 DNA reads as TGTGCCAGCAGTGCGGGACTTGACTACGAGCAGTACTTC. This translates into CASSAGLDYEQYF. The gene calls are TRBV12-3 or TRBV12-4 and TRBJ2-7; perhaps TRBD2 as D (6 bases). The V and J ends lost 5 bases and 3 bases respectively, with 11 bases between them. The CDR3 spans 13 residues.

The V call is TRBV24-1, the J call TRBJ2-3; the D is unclear. This CDR3 has 12 amino acids. V lost 8 bases and J lost 5, with 10 bases in between. Germline V gene lookup returns CDR1 KGHDR and CDR2 SFDVKD. The CDR3 nucleotides are TGTGCCACCACGGATTTGGGAGATACGCAGTATTTT. It encodes CATTDLGDTQYF.

The gene calls are TRBV4-1 and TRBJ2-1, with 8 nucleotides matching TRBD2. V was pared by 3 bases and J by 10 bases, with 14 bases of the junction left unmatched. The CDR3 extends over 16 amino acids. The V gene's germline CDR1 is MGHRA and CDR2 YSYEKL. This chain's CDR3 is CASSQLMSGSIREQFF. CDR3 nucleotides: TGCGCCAGCAGCCAGCTAATGAGCGGGAGCATCCGGGAGCAGTTCTTC.

As for this clonotype: A much larger clone lies a single base off, so this may be a read error. CDR3 region: CASTVTGGFVTPDEQFF. For the CDR3, the DNA is TGTGCCAGCACGGTGACAGGAGGTTTTGTGACGCCGGATGAGCAGTTCTTC. The genes are TRBV6-2 or TRBV6-3 and TRBJ2-1, with a possible D match to TRBD1 (6 bases). The V gene lost 7 bases and the J gene lost 8 bases, with 27 bases spanning the gap. The germline CDR1 and CDR2 sequences are MNHEY and SVGEGT. The CDR3 is 17 residues long.

The V gene is TRBV10-3, the J gene TRBJ1-1; tentative D call: TRBD1 (5 bases). The V and J ends lost 3 bases and 4 bases respectively, with 9 bases between them. The CDR3 runs to 13 residues. Germline loops: CDR1 ENHRY, CDR2 SYGVKD. The CDR3 protein is CAISDRGGTEAFF. In nucleotides, the CDR3 is TGTGCCATCAGTGATAGGGGTGGCACTGAAGCTTTCTTT.

The chain joins TRBV5-1 to TRBJ2-3; unclear D gene. Germline assignment: CDR1 SGHRS and CDR2 YFSETQ. The CDR3 runs to 15 residues. V was shortened by 1 base and J by 0 bases, with 9 bases between the two germline ends. In DNA, the CDR3 is TGCGCCAGCAGCTTGTTCGGAACTAGCACAGATACGCAGTATTTT. It encodes CASSLFGTSTDTQYF.

This clonotype was recorded at least ten times. CDR3 DNA: TGTGCCAGCAGCTTATTAGGCTCGTACACCTTC. This encodes CASSLLGSYTF. This chain uses TRBV7-6 with TRBJ1-2; the D is unclear. This CDR3 is 11 amino acids long. In germline, CDR1 is SGHVS, CDR2 FNYEAQ. V gave up 2 bases and J gave up 11 bases, with 9 bases separating them.

This clonotype was detected only a few times. The chain uses TRBV2 and TRBJ1-6; D gene uncertain. With 6 bases removed from V and 8 bases from J, the gap between germline ends came to 8 bases. The CDR3 runs to 12 residues. Looked up from germline, CDR1 is SNHLY and CDR2 is FYNNEI. The CDR3 reads CASRRQDSPLHF. The DNA for the CDR3 is TGTGCCAGCAGGAGACAAGATTCACCCCTCCACTTT.

The chain employs TRBV19 and TRBJ1-2; D may be TRBD1 (6 bases). The CDR3 is 14 residues long. Germline CDR1 reads LNHDA; CDR2 reads SQIVND (reference sequence). V was pared by 6 bases and J by 4 bases, with 15 bases between. CDR3 nucleotide sequence: TGTGCCAGTAGGATGGTACAGGGTGGCTATGGCTACACCTTC. Its translation: CASRMVQGGYGYTF.

This clonotype was picked up a small number of times. This chain links TRBV12-3 or TRBV12-4 with TRBJ2-2; 10 bases are a match to TRBD2. The trim removed 5 bases at V and 8 bases at J, leaving 8 bases unmatched. The CDR3 sequence is 15 residues long. CDR3 sequence: CASSETSGPQGELFF. CDR3 sequence (DNA): TGTGCCAGCAGTGAGACTAGCGGGCCCCAGGGGGAGCTGTTTTTT.

The chain has TRBV2 and TRBJ2-1; 8 positions agree with TRBD2. The ends lost 5 bases at V and 5 bases at J; junction bases unmatched: 20. The CDR3 is 19 amino acids. Germline lookup yields CDR1 SNHLY and CDR2 FYNNEI. The CDR3 DNA sequence: TGTGCCAGCAGTACCCAGAACAGCGGGAGCCCCCTGGGAGACAATGAGCAGTTCTTC. Its translation: CASSTQNSGSPLGDNEQFF. The full variable domain, rest sourced from reference TRBV2 and TRBJ2-1, is EPEVTQTPSHQVTQMGQEVILRCVPISNHLYFYWYRQILGQKVEFLVSFYNNEISEKSEIFDDQFSVERPDGSNFTLKIRSTKLEDSAMYFCASSTQNSGSPLGDNEQFFGPGTRLTVL.

This clonotype was observed a handful of times. CDR3 protein: CASSLGPQRNTEAFF. For the CDR3, the DNA is TGTGCCAGCAGTTTAGGGCCCCAGAGAAACACTGAAGCTTTCTTT. The rearrangement joins TRBV28 to TRBJ1-1; D ambiguous. V lost 2 bases and J 2 bases, leaving 12 bases between the germline ends. Per germline, CDR1 MDHEN and CDR2 SYDVKM. CDR3 length: 15 residues.

This clonotype was picked up many times. This chain links TRBV12-3 or TRBV12-4 with TRBJ2-1; 10 nucleotides align to TRBD2. V shed 6 bases, J shed 0 bases, and the junction held 20 bases outside the gene matches. The CDR3 has 21 residues. The CDR3 reads CASSSTGTSEDWGGSYNEQFF. As DNA, the CDR3 is TGTGCCAGCAGCTCAACCGGGACTAGCGAGGATTGGGGCGGCTCCTACAATGAGCAGTTCTTC.

This clonotype was counted many times. This chain joins TRBV2 and TRBJ2-3; the match to TRBD1 covers 7 bases. The CDR3 spans 14 residues. The V gene end was trimmed by 4 bases and the J gene end by 3 bases; junction bases not matched to a gene: 4. Germline CDR1 and CDR2: SNHLY and FYNNEI. The CDR3 loop is CASSGLQGTDTQYF. In DNA form, the CDR3 reads TGTGCCAGCAGTGGGTTACAGGGGACAGATACGCAGTATTTT.

This clonotype was seen repeatedly, ten times or more. The chain has TRBV30 and TRBJ1-1, with D perhaps TRBD1 (6 bases). Germline V gives CDR1 GTSNPN, CDR2 SVGIG (reference sequence). V dropped 5 bases and J dropped 5 bases, with 12 bases sitting between them. This CDR3 is 12 amino acids long. CDR3 sequence reads: CAWGRGWTEAFF. CDR3 bases: TGTGCCTGGGGAAGGGGGTGGACTGAAGCTTTCTTT.

This clonotype was detected only a few times. V usage is TRBV3-1 and J usage is TRBJ2-1, with TRBD2 matching over 10 bases. Germline CDR1 reads LGHDT; CDR2 reads YNNKEL (reference sequence). The CDR3 is 14 amino acids. The J segment lost 8 bases and the V segment lost 5 bases, leaving 6 bases of the junction unmatched. The CDR3 DNA reads TGTGCCAGCAGCTTTCCTAGCGGGAGTCATGAGCAGTTCTTC. Its translation is CASSFPSGSHEQFF.

CDR3 loop: CASSEETSGRMGETQYF. The CDR3 nucleotides read TGTGCCAGCAGTGAAGAAACTAGCGGGAGAATGGGAGAGACCCAGTACTTC. The rearrangement links TRBV2 to TRBJ2-5; 11 bases map to TRBD2. Germline V gives CDR1 SNHLY, CDR2 FYNNEI. The CDR3 length is 17 residues. The V gene end was trimmed by 1 base and the J gene end by 4 bases; junction bases not matched to a gene: 8.

The chain uses TRBV6-2 or TRBV6-3 and TRBJ1-5; D ambiguous. This CDR3 region has 17 residues. Trimming stripped 4 bases from V and 3 bases from J, with 19 bases between. Per the germline V gene, CDR1 is MNHEY and CDR2 is SVGEGT. The CDR3 reads CASSSLVSGPFNQPQHF. The CDR3 nucleotides are TGTGCCAGCAGTTCCCTCGTGTCTGGGCCTTTCAATCAGCCCCAGCATTTT.